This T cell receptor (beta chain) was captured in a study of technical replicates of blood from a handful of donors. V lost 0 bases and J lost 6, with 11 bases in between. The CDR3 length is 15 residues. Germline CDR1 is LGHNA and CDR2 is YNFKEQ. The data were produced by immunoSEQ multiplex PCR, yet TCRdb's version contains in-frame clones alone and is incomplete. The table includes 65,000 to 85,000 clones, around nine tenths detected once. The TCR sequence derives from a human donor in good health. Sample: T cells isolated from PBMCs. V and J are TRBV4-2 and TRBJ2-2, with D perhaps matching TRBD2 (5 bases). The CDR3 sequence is CASSQESKRAGELFF. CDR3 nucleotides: TGTGCCAGCAGCCAAGAATCCAAGAGGGCCGGGGAGCTGTTTTTT.